The clone carrying this T cell receptor beta chain was seen a handful of times. Its target is unknown. The CDR3 spans 12 residues. Deletions cut 5 bases from V and 4 bases from J, with 8 bases between. The germline gives CDR1 SSHAT, CDR2 FNYEAQ (reference sequence). Reverse transcription of all isolated RNA meant that expressed TCRB transcripts were sequenced. Assay used: immunoSEQ multiplex PCR; TCRdb lists only in-frame clones, some missing. The sample has about 340,000 clones, roughly 13% seen once. This sample stems from a study of beta chain features in type 1 diabetes. Overall study: There was similarity between patients and healthy donors in age, gender and cell yields.

Study-wide points: In these data, an HLA type influence on TCRB rearrangement remained unresolved. All four CD4+ subsets from Type 1 diabetes patients carried moderately but significantly shorter TCRB CDR3s. VDJ junctions from patients with type 1 diabetes contained fewer insertions and more deletions.

The sequence derives from a woman between 18 and 29 years old with type 1 diabetes. V and J are TRBV7-7 and TRBJ1-2, with D uncertain. The specimen sequenced was naive CD4+ T cells from blood. The CDR3 coding sequence is TGTGCCAGCAGCCCCTACGTCTATGGCTACACCTTC. It translates to CASSPYVYGYTF. Full variable domain (outside the CDR3, taken from reference TRBV7-7 and TRBJ1-2): GAGVSQSPRYKVTKRGQDVTLRCDPISSHATLYWYQQALGQGPEFLTYFNYEAQPDKSGLPSDRFSAERPEGSISTLTIQRTEQRDSAMYRCASSPYVYGYTFGSGTRLTVV.